Sequencing of this TCR beta chain was carried out in a study of identical twins. From the 5' RACE reads, TCRdb called clonotypes with MiXCR, one entry per CDR3 protein. The data hold roughly 720,000 distinct CDR3 sequences, with about 18% observed a single time. All donors were healthy, and all were Caucasian. Trimming took off 2 bases at V and 9 bases at J, with 20 bases between the two ends. The CDR3 covers 17 residues. The germline CDR1 and CDR2 sequences are SEHNR and FQNEAQ (reference sequence). The study's findings and limits: There was more out-of-frame TCR alpha sharing in monozygotic twins than models estimated.

With respect to this clonotype: Its antigen is as yet unknown.

The same sample was also used in a study of T cells expressing NK-cell markers. From that paper: Seropositivity for HCMV was found in most of the eight sequenced donors, with one seronegative. CD8+ T cells in over five donors included dominant NKG2C+ clonotypes at 1.0-7.0%.

The chain is built from TRBV7-9 and TRBJ1-6; D might be TRBD1 (6 bases). The receptor was derived from a woman aged 18-35 years in good health. The material sequenced was PBMCs. CDR3 sequence (DNA): TGTGCCAGCAGCTTATCACCCCCCGGGACATTGGGTTCACCCCTCCACTTT. Translating it yields CASSLSPPGTLGSPLHF. Full variable domain (missing parts from reference TRBV7-9 and TRBJ1-6): DTGVSQNPRHKITKRGQNVTFRCDPISEHNRLYWYRQTLGQGPEFLTYFQNEAQLEKSRLLSDRFSAERPKGSFSTLEIQRTEQGDSAMYLCASSLSPPGTLGSPLHFGNGTRLTVT.